The 19 T cell receptor beta chains below come from one sample, sequenced in a study of human T cells and chemical hapten exposure. The time point: patch test 3, about 24 weeks after DPC sensitization. This sample's treatment: therapeutic diphenylcyclopropenone sensitization with weekly scalp DPC. TCRdb reprocessed the RACE reads via MiXCR and lists one record per CDR3 protein. The sample includes some 110,000 distinct CDR3 sequences, about 11% of them seen just once. The sample was whole blood, taken in connection with sensitization to the hapten diphenylcyclopropenone (DPC). The receptors were gathered from a woman in her 50s with alopecia areata. Some clones in this sample may be carry-over from other donors' samples.

This clonotype was counted between two and nine times. This chain connects TRBV4-3 to TRBJ1-3; no definite D call. This CDR3 region has 18 residues. Per the germline V gene, CDR1 is LGHNA and CDR2 is YSLEER. The V end lost 5 bases, the J end lost 4 bases, and 24 bases lay between the germline ends. For the CDR3, the DNA is TGCGCCAGCAGCTTCAAGTCCTACTTAGAAACTGCAGGAAACACCATATATTTT. Translated: CASSFKSYLETAGNTIYF.

The chain joins TRBV20-1 to TRBJ1-1; weak D call: TRBD1 (5 bases). V lost 3 bases and J lost 1, with 12 bases in between. Germline CDR1 is DFQATT and CDR2 is SNEGSKA (reference sequence). The CDR3 sequence is 14 residues long. CDR3 amino acids: CSASRGGPNTEAFF. For the CDR3, the DNA is TGCAGTGCTAGCCGGGGGGGACCGAACACTGAAGCTTTCTTT.

This clonotype has more than one count but fewer than ten. The chain recombines TRBV24-1 with TRBJ2-5; 10 bases are shared with TRBD1. The CDR3 is 18 residues long. The V gene's germline CDR1 is KGHDR and CDR2 SFDVKD. The ends lost 0 bases at V and 2 bases at J; junction bases unmatched: 8. CDR3 nucleotides: TGTGCCACCAGTGATTTGAGATCCGGGACAGGGGAACAAGAGACCCAGTACTTC. It yields the protein CATSDLRSGTGEQETQYF.

This clonotype was observed a few times. The gene calls are TRBV12-3 or TRBV12-4 and TRBJ2-6; tentatively, D is TRBD1 (5 bases). V gave up 3 bases and J gave up 1 base, with 7 bases separating them. CDR3 size: 15 residues. In nucleotides, the CDR3 is TGTGCCAGCAGTTTCAGGGTTTCTGGGGCCAACGTCCTGACTTTC. Translation: CASSFRVSGANVLTF.

This clonotype was detected many times. The chain joins TRBV20-1 to TRBJ2-5, with D tentatively TRBD2 (6 bases). Germline CDR1 is DFQATT and CDR2 is SNEGSKA (reference sequence). V gave up 6 bases and J gave up 5 bases, with 13 bases separating them. The CDR3 is 12 amino acids. The CDR3 nucleotides are TGCAGTGCCTCATCGGCGGGGGAGACCCAGTACTTC. Translation: CSASSAGETQYF.

This clonotype has just a few counts. The CDR3 protein is CASSRSALGQGFFETQYF. The DNA for the CDR3 is TGTGCCAGCAGCCGTAGTGCGCTGGGACAGGGTTTCTTTGAGACCCAGTACTTC. The V gene is TRBV11-2, the J gene TRBJ2-5, with TRBD1 identical over 9 bases. Germline CDR1 and CDR2: SGHAT and FQNNGV. The J segment lost 5 bases and the V segment lost 5 bases, leaving 18 bases of the junction unmatched. The CDR3 length is 18 residues.

The chain carries TRBV14 and TRBJ2-5; D remains unclear. CDR1 is SGHDN and CDR2 is FVKESK in the germline V gene. The germline V and J ends were trimmed by 10 bases and 5 bases, with 17 bases remaining between them. The CDR3 extends over 13 amino acids. CDR3: CATLRPGLETQYF. Written as DNA, the CDR3 is TGTGCCACTTTGAGGCCCGGCTTGGAGACCCAGTACTTC.

The chain recombines TRBV19 with TRBJ2-4; D is uncertain. The CDR3 has 13 residues. The V end lost 4 bases, the J end lost 2 bases, and 6 bases lay between the germline ends. Germline CDR1 LNHDA, CDR2 SQIVND (reference sequence). The CDR3 loop reads CASSRDSKNIQYF. The CDR3 DNA is TGTGCCAGTAGTAGAGATTCCAAAAACATTCAGTACTTC. Complete variable domain (other parts from reference TRBV19 and TRBJ2-4): DGGITQSPKYLFRKEGQNVTLSCEQNLNHDAMYWYRQDPGQGLRLIYYSQIVNDFQKGDIAEGYSVSREKKESFPLTVTSAQKNPTAFYLCASSRDSKNIQYFGAGTRLSVL.

The chain employs TRBV9 and TRBJ2-1, with 11 nucleotides matching TRBD2. This CDR3 is built from 16 residues. CDR1 SGDLS and CDR2 YYNGEE come from the germline V gene. The V and J ends lost 4 bases and 5 bases, in that order; junction bases with no gene match: 8. CDR3 in amino acids: CASSPELAGGNNEQFF. The CDR3 nucleotides read TGTGCCAGCAGCCCGGAGCTAGCGGGGGGAAACAATGAGCAGTTCTTC.

The chain links TRBV20-1 to TRBJ2-1, with 8 bases identical to TRBD2. Germline-derived CDR1 and CDR2 are DFQATT and SNEGSKA (reference sequence). The CDR3 has 16 residues. The V segment lost 1 base and the J segment 4 bases; nucleotides outside the gene matches: 9. As DNA, the CDR3 is TGCAGTGCTAGAGTTTCGGCCAGCGGGGGTTACAATGAGCAGTTCTTC. Translation: CSARVSASGGYNEQFF.

The sample holds a few counts of this clonotype. The chain couples TRBV4-1 to TRBJ1-2; maybe TRBD1 (5 bases). The CDR3 is made up of 16 amino acids. V shed 1 base and J shed 4 bases, with 16 bases lying between them. From germline, CDR1 is MGHRA and CDR2 YSYEKL. CDR3 in amino acids: CASSQARRGPSYGYTF. CDR3 nucleotides: TGCGCCAGCAGCCAAGCTCGAAGGGGCCCCAGCTATGGCTACACCTTC.

The chain has TRBV27 and TRBJ1-5, with 7 bases matching TRBD1. V shed 3 bases and J 5 bases; nucleotides not matched to a gene: 4. The CDR3 sequence is 14 residues long. Germline V CDR1 and CDR2: MNHEY, SMNVEV (reference sequence). The CDR3 sequence is CASSFRQGYQPQHF. The CDR3 DNA is TGTGCCAGCAGTTTTCGACAGGGATATCAGCCCCAGCATTTT.

This clonotype was seen a handful of times. The gene calls are TRBV5-1 and TRBJ1-1, with D possibly TRBD1 on 5 matching bases. Germline values: CDR1 SGHRS, CDR2 YFSETQ. The CDR3 spans 15 residues. The ends were cut back, 4 bases at V and 1 base at J, with 14 bases in the middle. CDR3 in DNA: TGCGCCAGCAGCCTGAGTGGGGGTTCGAACACTGAAGCTTTCTTT. The encoded protein is CASSLSGGSNTEAFF. The whole variable domain, remainder taken from reference TRBV5-1 and TRBJ1-1, is KAGVTQTPRYLIKTRGQQVTLSCSPISGHRSVSWYQQTPGQGLQFLFEYFSETQRNKGNFPGRFSGRQFSNSRSEMNVSTLELGDSALYLCASSLSGGSNTEAFFGQGTRLTVV.

This clonotype came up a few times. The chain links TRBV7-9 to TRBJ2-7; 8 bases are a match to TRBD2. The germline gives CDR1 SEHNR, CDR2 FQNEAQ (reference sequence). Unmatched junction bases numbered 7, after V lost 1 base and J lost 5 bases. The CDR3 totals 15 residues. The CDR3 bases are TGTGCCAGCAGCTTAGGTCCGGGACTAGGGGACGAGCAGTACTTC. Translating gives CASSLGPGLGDEQYF.

The V call is TRBV20-1, the J call TRBJ2-1; no firm D call. Trimming took 4 bases from V and 0 from J, leaving 13 bases between them. The CDR3 contains 15 residues. From germline, CDR1 is DFQATT and CDR2 SNEGSKA (reference sequence). CDR3 sequence: CSAIVSLSSYNEQFF. CDR3 bases: TGCAGTGCTATAGTGTCCCTGAGCTCCTACAATGAGCAGTTCTTC.

V and J are TRBV19 and TRBJ1-1; TRBD1 might be the D (5 bases). The germline CDR1 and CDR2 sequences are LNHDA and SQIVND (reference sequence). Trimming removed 10 bases from V and 0 bases from J, with 15 bases in between. The CDR3 spans 14 residues. This CDR3 is CATLDSALNTEAFF. The CDR3 DNA is TGTGCCACCCTTGACAGCGCCCTGAACACTGAAGCTTTCTTT. The whole variable domain, filled in from reference TRBV19 and TRBJ1-1, reads DGGITQSPKYLFRKEGQNVTLSCEQNLNHDAMYWYRQDPGQGLRLIYYSQIVNDFQKGDIAEGYSVSREKKESFPLTVTSAQKNPTAFYLCATLDSALNTEAFFGQGTRLTVV.

The chain links TRBV6-2 or TRBV6-3 to TRBJ1-6; the D gene is possibly TRBD1 (5 bases). V was clipped by 6 bases and J by 7 bases, with 25 bases between them. The CDR3 extends over 18 amino acids. Germline V gene sequence: CDR1 MNHEY, CDR2 SVGEGT. CDR3 in amino acids: CASSQDRRDLRWNSPLHF. In nucleotides, the CDR3 is TGTGCCAGCAGCCAGGACCGCCGGGACCTCAGGTGGAATTCACCCCTCCACTTT.

CDR3 sequence reads: CSVVTVNYGYTF. The CDR3 region has the DNA TGCAGCGTCGTAACAGTCAACTATGGCTACACCTTC. This chain joins TRBV29-1 and TRBJ1-2; D gene ambiguous. The CDR3 extends over 12 amino acids. Trimming pared 6 bases from V and 2 bases from J, leaving 10 bases between. Germline CDR1 and CDR2: SQVTM and ANQGSEA.

The chain is built from TRBV9 and TRBJ1-1; D uncertain. V shed 0 bases and J shed 1 base, with 4 bases lying between them. The CDR3 covers 13 residues. Germline CDR1 is SGDLS and CDR2 is YYNGEE. Here the CDR3 DNA reads TGTGCCAGCAGCGTAGCCGCGAACACTGAAGCTTTCTTT. Translating gives CASSVAANTEAFF. The full variable domain, completed using reference TRBV9 and TRBJ1-1, is DSGVTQTPKHLITATGQRVTLRCSPRSGDLSVYWYQQSLDQGLQFLIQYYNGEERAKGNILERFSAQQFPDLHSELNLSSLELGDSALYFCASSVAANTEAFFGQGTRLTVV.